This T cell receptor beta chain came from a study of response to subunit inactivated influenza vaccine. Findings and limits, study-wide: It was suggested by the authors that few new T cells are recruited by each seasonal influenza vaccination.

One entry per CDR3 protein, called by TCRdb with MiXCR from the RT-PCR reads. The table lists around 320,000 distinct CDR3 sequences, about 20% of them singletons, with 10% to 13% in the top ten. Concerning this clonotype itself: What it recognizes is unknown.

The CDR3 length is 14 residues. The germline CDR1 and CDR2 sequences are SGHTA and FQGNSA. The ends were cut back, 1 base at V and 2 bases at J, with 8 bases in the middle. This receptor was taken from a man between 50 and 70 years old who received an inactivated influenza vaccine. This sample comprised PBMCs from blood, obtained less than 22 months after vaccination. The V call is TRBV7-2, the J call TRBJ1-2; D remains ambiguous. CDR3 sequence reads: CASSLGSSNYGYTF. CDR3 coding DNA: TGTGCCAGCAGCTTAGGGTCCAGCAACTATGGCTACACCTTC.